Given below is one T cell receptor beta chain in context. The antigen this receptor binds is unknown. Nothing much larger sits one base from this clone, and base qualities are not available. The time point label for this specimen denotes: cycle 2 day 1 (C2D1) of nivolumab. Every trial patient had relapsed after autologous stem cell transplantation, and cohorts A, B and C differed in prior brentuximab vedotin exposure. The trial cohort comprised more than 55 patients with relapsed/refractory classical Hodgkin lymphoma whose best overall responses were complete response, partial response or progressive disease. In the multi-cohort phase II CheckMate 205 trial, trial patients received single-agent nivolumab. An independent review committee assessed best overall response by applying the 2007 International Working Group response criteria. Trial PBMCs were obtained immediately prior to nivolumab initiation (C1D1) and on therapy at cycle 2 day 1 and cycle 4 day 1. Peripheral blood was collected in 8 mL Vacutainer Cell Preparation Tubes, from which PBMCs were isolated by centrifugation and then cryopreserved.

This entry comes from a study of PD-1 blockade in classical Hodgkin lymphoma (dated by TCRdb to the early 2020s). At the level of the whole study: Nivolumab dosing was 3 mg/kg intravenously every 2 weeks, continuing until either disease progression or unacceptable toxicity. A peripheral blood immune signature of response to PD-1 blockade in classical Hodgkin lymphoma was defined using TCR beta sequencing and CyTOF. Study-wide conclusions, independent of this receptor: Diversity was lower in patients who began nivolumab less than 1 year after ASCT, so these patients were left out of later analyses to avoid confounding by immune reconstitution. Among trial patients, those achieving complete response had baseline diversity similar to that of newly diagnosed patients, while diversity was significantly lower in partial responders and progressors. The study covered only a single clinical trial cohort, and the causes of the repertoire differences, possibly disease activity or prior therapy, were still not defined. CD4+ but not CD8+ TCR diversity rose significantly by C4D1 (p=0.0027 vs p=0.16), most apparent in complete responders (p=0.02). Newly diagnosed patients were reported to have lower baseline TCR diversity than healthy donors, and relapsed/refractory patients were reported to have lower baseline TCR diversity still.

V gives up 1 base and J gives up 3 bases, and the segment between their germline ends measures 7 bases. The CDR3 contains 14 residues, cysteine and phenylalanine counted. Of all the DNA, just the CDR3 is kept, 42 bases in frame from base 1. In the germline V gene, CDR1 corresponds to MGHRA and CDR2 to YSYEKL. Genomic DNA was extracted with the Qiagen DNeasy kit from unsorted PBMCs and from negatively selected CD4+ and CD8+ fractions. Amplification of TCR beta CDR3 regions was done by immunoSEQ multiplex PCR with primers that anneal to V and J segments. Amplification bias was minimized using a synthetic immune receptor repertoire, and residual bias was removed computationally after sequencing. In the source study's methods: Repertoire diversity was quantified as the Shannon entropy index using custom Python scripts. The unsorted, CD4+ and CD8+ repertoires were each analyzed separately, with the exception of combined analyses, where CD4+ and CD8+ sequences were merged in silico. Clonal expansion was defined as at least a 2-fold frequency increase after treatment relative to C1D1, with a pseudocount of 0.5 for undetected baseline clones. Clones with 0 or 1 copy at C1D1 were classified as singleton clones, and clones with 2 or more copies were classified as non-singleton clones. Clones expanded in unsorted samples were annotated as CD4+, CD8+ or unknown by matching protein sequences in sorted samples from the same patient. Wilcoxon tests on paired samples were used to test diversity changes from C1D1 to C4D1. The source is immuneACCESS, and TCRdb retained only in-frame sequences with V and J called. Part of the clones is not carried over; for the studies checked, unresolved V genes explain less than half of this, and the remainder is unexplained. From that table come the V and J calls and clone size; the DNA was used to work out D and trimming. This sample comprises about 90,000 clones, around 90% of them detected only once. The top ten constitute under 3% of the sample.

This receptor chain uses TRBV4-1 and TRBJ1-5, with no confidently assigned D gene. The material was peripheral blood mononuclear cells (PBMCs), obtained before the second cycle of nivolumab. This TCR came from a human donor with classical Hodgkin lymphoma. The bases are TGCGCCAGCAGCCAAGGGCAGCTCAATCAGCCCCAGCATTTT. This translates into CASSQGQLNQPQHF.